These 27 T cell receptor beta chains share one sample of origin, sequenced in a study of response to subunit inactivated influenza vaccine (dated by TCRdb to the late 2010s). Library construction relied on RT-PCR. The reads were generated on an Illumina HiSeq 2500. TCRdb applied fastp at Q25 and MiXCR to the public reads, then kept only in-frame beta chains. Every distinct CDR3 protein forms one entry, paired with its most common genes and DNA. The sample contains fewer than 350,000 distinct CDR3 sequences, roughly a fifth of them found a single time. The top ten clones comprise roughly 10% of the sample. The starting material was PBMCs from blood, obtained approximately 20 months after vaccination. The origin of the receptors is a man between 45 and 75 years old who received an inactivated influenza vaccine. Donor details come from another sample of the same person, matched by shared clones.

The J gene is TRBJ1-6, the V gene TRBV7-2; 10 bases map to TRBD1. This CDR3 has 16 residues. V was clipped by 5 bases and J by 7 bases; unmatched bases: 8. Germline V lookup: CDR1 SGHTA, CDR2 FQGNSA. CDR3 coding DNA: TGTGCCAGCAGCGCCTCTCGGACAGGGGGAAATTCACCCCTCCACTTT. Amino acids: CASSASRTGGNSPLHF.

This clonotype has only a few counts. This chain connects TRBV5-1 to TRBJ2-6, with D possibly matching TRBD1 (6 bases). Germline assignment: CDR1 SGHRS and CDR2 YFSETQ. Trimming took 1 base from V and 0 from J, leaving 11 bases between them. CDR3 length equals 17 residues. The CDR3 sequence: CASSLQVQGSGANVLTF. CDR3 DNA sequence: TGCGCCAGCAGCTTGCAGGTACAGGGCTCTGGGGCCAACGTCCTGACTTTC. Drawing the rest from reference TRBV5-1 and TRBJ2-6, the complete variable domain is KAGVTQTPRYLIKTRGQQVTLSCSPISGHRSVSWYQQTPGQGLQFLFEYFSETQRNKGNFPGRFSGRQFSNSRSEMNVSTLELGDSALYLCASSLQVQGSGANVLTFGAGSRLTVL.

The rearrangement links TRBV4-3 to TRBJ2-4; TRBD2 matches 10 bases. Germline V CDR1 and CDR2: LGHNA, YSLEER. The J segment lost 11 bases and the V segment lost 0 bases, leaving 7 bases of the junction unmatched. The CDR3 length is 15 residues. CDR3 region: CASSQDERGGTLQYF. CDR3 sequence (DNA): TGCGCCAGCAGCCAAGATGAGCGGGGGGGTACGCTTCAGTACTTC.

This clonotype was detected many times. The chain employs TRBV7-9 and TRBJ1-3, with D perhaps matching TRBD1 (6 bases). V dropped 1 base and J dropped 3 bases, with 7 bases sitting between them. The CDR3 loop spans 14 amino acids. The germline V gene has CDR1 SEHNR and CDR2 FQNEAQ (reference sequence). The CDR3: CASSLGTVGNTIYF. The CDR3 region has the DNA TGTGCCAGCAGCTTAGGGACAGTTGGAAACACCATATATTTT.

V usage is TRBV20-1 and J usage is TRBJ1-2, with 7 bases that match TRBD1. This CDR3 is built from 14 residues. Germline V CDR1 and CDR2: DFQATT, SNEGSKA (reference sequence). V was pared by 0 bases and J by 4 bases, with 5 bases of the junction left unmatched. This CDR3 is CSARDEGAIYGYTF. DNA for the CDR3: TGCAGTGCTAGAGATGAGGGGGCCATCTATGGCTACACCTTC.

V gene TRBV9 combines with J gene TRBJ2-3; D is uncertain. The CDR3 has 14 amino acids. CDR1 SGDLS and CDR2 YYNGEE come from the germline V gene. V gave up 0 bases and J gave up 6 bases, with 11 bases separating them. The DNA of the CDR3 is TGTGCCAGCAGCGTAGGACCCTTCGGCGATACGCAGTATTTT. It specifies CASSVGPFGDTQYF.

This clonotype was counted at least ten times. The rearrangement uses TRBV10-3 and TRBJ1-1; D gene ambiguous. Deletions cut 8 bases from V and 1 base from J, with 11 bases between. The CDR3 length is 13 residues. The germline CDR1 and CDR2 sequences are ENHRY and SYGVKD. The CDR3 here is CAICAQPNTEAFF. For the CDR3, the DNA is TGTGCCATCTGTGCGCAGCCGAACACTGAAGCTTTCTTT.

This clonotype has just a few counts. This chain links TRBV12-3 or TRBV12-4 with TRBJ1-1; D remains unclear. Trimming shortened V by 1 base and J by 4 bases, and 16 bases separated the two germline ends. The CDR3 is made up of 16 amino acids. As DNA, the CDR3 is TGTGCCAGCAGTTTAGGATCCATGATTTCCAGCACTGAAGCTTTCTTT. Protein sequence: CASSLGSMISSTEAFF.

The genes are TRBV6-1 and TRBJ1-2; no definite D call. Germline V gene data show CDR1 as MNHNS and CDR2 as SASEGT. This CDR3 comprises 17 residues. V lost 8 bases and J lost 1, with 23 bases in between. DNA for the CDR3: TGTGCCAGCGCCCCGGGCGGAGGAAATCGGGGTAACTATGGCTACACCTTC. Residues: CASAPGGGNRGNYGYTF.

This sequence joins TRBV6-5 and TRBJ2-5; D may be TRBD1 (5 bases). This CDR3 has 17 amino acids. The germline V gene encodes CDR1 MNHEY and CDR2 SVGAGI. Between the trimmed V and J ends, which lost 0 bases and 1 base, there was a span of 15 bases. CDR3 nucleotide sequence: TGTGCCAGCAGTTACTCGTTAGGGGCAGGGCCCCAAGAGACCCAGTACTTC. This sequence encodes CASSYSLGAGPQETQYF.

Only a few counts were recorded for this clonotype. The chain carries TRBV19 and TRBJ1-5, with D unclear. V was pared by 4 bases and J by 0 bases, with 10 bases between. The CDR3 spans 15 residues. Germline V gives CDR1 LNHDA, CDR2 SQIVND (reference sequence). The CDR3 nucleotides are TGTGCCAGTAGTACGACCCCATATAGCAATCAGCCCCAGCATTTT. Translation: CASSTTPYSNQPQHF.

The chain employs TRBV18 and TRBJ1-1, with D uncertain. V lost 4 bases and J lost 3, with 15 bases in between. The CDR3 is 15 residues long. The germline V gene has CDR1 KGHSH and CDR2 LQKENI. CDR3 bases: TGTGCCAGCTCACTATTAGAGGAACCATACACTGAAGCTTTCTTT. It translates to CASSLLEEPYTEAFF.

The chain combines TRBV5-1 with TRBJ1-2, with 7 nucleotides matching TRBD1. The CDR3 loop spans 17 amino acids. The ends lost 4 bases at V and 0 bases at J; junction bases unmatched: 12. Germline loops: CDR1 SGHRS, CDR2 YFSETQ. The CDR3 nucleotides read TGCGCCAGCAGCCCCACATCACCGGGACAGACTAACTATGGCTACACCTTC. Translation: CASSPTSPGQTNYGYTF.

The chain employs TRBV30 and TRBJ1-2; D unresolved. V was clipped by 3 bases and J by 3 bases, with 14 bases between them. This CDR3 comprises 14 residues. Germline-derived CDR1 and CDR2 are GTSNPN and SVGIG (reference sequence). The chain's CDR3 is CAWSAGLGYYGYTF. The CDR3 nucleotides read TGTGCCTGGAGCGCCGGATTGGGCTACTATGGCTACACCTTC.

This clonotype was found a few times. V usage is TRBV29-1 and J usage is TRBJ1-3, with D possibly matching TRBD1 (6 bases). Trimming took 7 bases from V and 4 from J, leaving 14 bases between them. CDR1 is SQVTM and CDR2 is ANQGSEA in the germline V gene. The CDR3 loop spans 13 amino acids. The CDR3 DNA follows: TGCAGCGGATCACAGGGATTCGGAAACACCATATATTTT. This encodes CSGSQGFGNTIYF.

This sequence joins TRBV20-1 and TRBJ2-5; D not certain. Germline V gene data show CDR1 as DFQATT and CDR2 as SNEGSKA (reference sequence). The CDR3 has 11 residues. V was shortened by 6 bases and J by 5 bases, with 10 bases between the two germline ends. The DNA for the CDR3 is TGCAGTGCACTCGGCACGGAGACCCAGTACTTC. It yields the protein CSALGTETQYF.

This clonotype has only a few counts. The rearrangement joins TRBV15 to TRBJ1-4; D is unresolved. Germline CDR1 LNHNV, CDR2 YYDKDF (reference sequence). The CDR3 totals 15 residues. Deletions cut 0 bases from V and 8 bases from J, with 13 bases between. CDR3 region: CATSREGRETEKLFF. Here the CDR3 DNA reads TGTGCCACCAGCAGAGAGGGCAGAGAGACCGAAAAACTGTTTTTT.

This clonotype occurred a few times. The CDR3 protein is CAISQDALYGYTF. The CDR3 bases are TGTGCCATCAGCCAGGACGCACTCTATGGCTACACCTTC. The chain employs TRBV10-3 and TRBJ1-2; no definite D call. CDR3 length: 13 residues. V was cut by 6 bases and J by 4 bases, with 12 bases left in between. The V gene's germline CDR1 is ENHRY and CDR2 SYGVKD.

This clonotype was picked up a small number of times. The V call is TRBV2, the J call TRBJ2-1; 7 nucleotides agree with TRBD1. This CDR3 is built from 14 residues. The germline V gene has CDR1 SNHLY and CDR2 FYNNEI. Trimming took 3 bases from V and 8 from J; bases not matched to a gene: 7. In DNA form, the CDR3 reads TGTGCCAGCAGTGATAGGACAGGTTCCGATGAGCAGTTCTTC. It translates to CASSDRTGSDEQFF. The full variable domain, its missing parts supplied by reference TRBV2 and TRBJ2-1, is EPEVTQTPSHQVTQMGQEVILRCVPISNHLYFYWYRQILGQKVEFLVSFYNNEISEKSEIFDDQFSVERPDGSNFTLKIRSTKLEDSAMYFCASSDRTGSDEQFFGPGTRLTVL.

This clonotype appeared many times. The CDR3 spells CASSLSQTGWNTEAFF. The CDR3, as DNA: TGTGCCAGCAGTTTATCACAGACAGGCTGGAACACTGAAGCTTTCTTT. V gene TRBV27 combines with J gene TRBJ1-1; a possible D gene is TRBD1 (6 bases). The V end lost 0 bases, the J end lost 1 base, and 12 bases lay between the germline ends. CDR3 size: 16 residues. The germline V gene has CDR1 MNHEY and CDR2 SMNVEV (reference sequence).

This clonotype was picked up a small number of times. The chain has TRBV5-1 and TRBJ2-1; 8 nucleotides line up with TRBD1. Germline V CDR1 and CDR2: SGHRS, YFSETQ. The junction had 5 bases not matched to a gene; V was cut back by 0 bases and J by 15 bases. This CDR3 contains 12 residues. The CDR3 nucleotides are TGCGCCAGCAGCTTGGACAGGGGGGAACGGTTCTTC. It yields the protein CASSLDRGERFF.

V is TRBV5-4 and J is TRBJ2-3; D unresolved. CDR3 length: 11 residues. The germline V and J ends were trimmed by 6 bases and 4 bases, with 6 bases remaining between them. CDR1 SGHNT and CDR2 YYREEE come from the germline V gene (reference sequence). The CDR3 loop reads CASTMSDTQYF. For the CDR3, the DNA is TGTGCCAGCACCATGTCAGATACGCAGTATTTT.

The genes are TRBV10-2 and TRBJ1-2; D call uncertain. Germline V gene data show CDR1 as WSHSY and CDR2 as SAAADI. This CDR3 region has 14 residues. V was clipped by 2 bases and J by 5 bases, with 12 bases between them. In DNA, the CDR3 is TGCGCCAGCAGTGAGATTTCCAGCCCATATGGCTACACCTTC. It translates to CASSEISSPYGYTF.

The V call is TRBV6-1, the J call TRBJ2-3; 8 nucleotides agree with TRBD2. Germline CDR1 and CDR2: MNHNS and SASEGT. This CDR3 contains 13 residues. The CDR3 region is CVSSGLAGYTQYF. The DNA of the CDR3 is TGTGTCTCGTCGGGGCTAGCGGGTTATACGCAGTATTTT.

The V gene is TRBV6-2 or TRBV6-3, the J gene TRBJ2-7, with TRBD1 as a possible D gene (5 bases). The CDR3 consists of 13 residues. Germline CDR1 is MNHEY and CDR2 is SVGEGT. Deletions cut 6 bases from V and 1 base from J, with 10 bases between. The CDR3 is CASRTPGSYEQYF. The CDR3 DNA follows: TGTGCCAGCAGAACCCCAGGGTCCTACGAGCAGTACTTC.

This chain uses TRBV20-1 with TRBJ2-1, with TRBD2 identical over 9 bases. The V gene's germline CDR1 is DFQATT and CDR2 SNEGSKA (reference sequence). The V segment lost 1 base and the J segment 9 bases; nucleotides outside the gene matches: 10. This CDR3 has 15 residues. The CDR3 DNA is TGCAGTGCTAGAGCTCCTAGCGGGATCTGGGTTGAGCAGTTCTTC. Translation: CSARAPSGIWVEQFF.

CDR3 nucleotide sequence: TGTGCCAGCAGTTTAAGCGGGGGGGCGGTTGAGCAGTTCTTC. This gives the protein CASSLSGGAVEQFF. This rearrangement joins TRBV28 to TRBJ2-1, with 10 nucleotides matching TRBD2. Germline V gene sequence: CDR1 MDHEN, CDR2 SYDVKM. CDR3 length: 14 amino acids. Germline trimming cut 2 bases from V and 9 bases from J; bases unmatched to any gene: 4. Full variable domain (outside the CDR3, taken from reference TRBV28 and TRBJ2-1): DVKVTQSSRYLVKRTGEKVFLECVQDMDHENMFWYRQDPGLGLRLIYFSYDVKMKEKGDIPEGYSVSREKKERFSLILESASTNQTSMYLCASSLSGGAVEQFFGPGTRLTVL.